These 29 T cell receptor beta chains came from one sample sequenced in a study of CD8 T cells in Susac syndrome. With random hexamers, roughly 0.45 to 1 ug RNA was reverse transcribed. TCRdb independently ran MiXCR on the immunoSEQ multiplex PCR reads; one entry per CDR3 protein. The sample records about 89,000 distinct CDR3 sequences, roughly 91% being singletons. Material for sequencing was CD8+ T cells from PBMCs. These receptors all stem from a human donor in good health.

This clonotype is a singleton in its sample. The rearrangement joins TRBV5-6 to TRBJ2-5; 7 positions match TRBD2. Germline values: CDR1 SGHDT, CDR2 YYEEEE. This CDR3 comprises 14 residues. J was trimmed by 7 bases and V by 5 bases; bases with no gene match: 11. DNA for the CDR3: TGTGCCAGCAGTCCTAATGTAGCTAGCGGGACCCAGTACTTC. Residues: CASSPNVASGTQYF.

With respect to this clonotype: At one end the junction does not follow the germline gene, possibly because of a read error. The gene calls are TRBV29-1 and TRBJ1-1; maybe TRBD1 (5 bases). Germline V gene data show CDR1 as SQVTM and CDR2 as ANQGSEA. CDR3 length: 11 amino acids. The CDR3 bases are TGCAGCGTGGAAGACAGTACTGAAGCTTTCTTT. Its protein is CSVEDSTEAFF.

This clonotype has just one count. CDR3: CASTLSRIPNTGELFF. The CDR3, as DNA: TGTGCCAGCACCTTGTCTCGGATTCCCAACACCGGGGAGCTGTTTTTT. The chain couples TRBV6-1 to TRBJ2-2; D gene unclear. The CDR3 has 16 residues. V gave up 7 bases and J gave up 2 bases, with 17 bases separating them. Looked up from germline, CDR1 is MNHNS and CDR2 is SASEGT.

The J gene is TRBJ2-1, the V gene TRBV12-3 or TRBV12-4, with 14 bases fitting TRBD2. This CDR3 has 14 residues. Unmatched junction bases numbered 2, after V lost 4 bases and J lost 9 bases. DNA of the CDR3: TGTGCCAGCAGTTGGGGACTAGCGGGGGTTGAGCAGTTCTTC. Its translation: CASSWGLAGVEQFF.

This rearrangement joins TRBV4-1 to TRBJ2-5; D uncertain. Germline-derived CDR1 and CDR2 are MGHRA and YSYEKL. The CDR3 consists of 17 residues. With 1 base removed from V and 5 bases from J, the gap between germline ends came to 20 bases. The DNA for the CDR3 is TGCGCCAGCAGCCAAGGTCCATTTAGCCGCCCTGGGGAGACCCAGTACTTC. This encodes CASSQGPFSRPGETQYF.

This clonotype was found once. V is TRBV10-1 and J is TRBJ2-5; TRBD2 matches at 13 bases. This CDR3 has 16 amino acids. CDR1 and CDR2 (germline): WNHNN, SYGVQD (reference sequence). The trim removed 6 bases at V and 5 bases at J, leaving 9 bases unmatched. As DNA, the CDR3 is TGCGCCAGCAGGGGAACCGGGACTAGCGGGAATGAGACCCAGTACTTC. It codes for CASRGTGTSGNETQYF.

This chain links TRBV10-3 with TRBJ2-2; D uncertain. CDR3 length: 13 amino acids. The V end was cut by 2 bases, the J end by 7 bases, with 8 bases between. Germline loops: CDR1 ENHRY, CDR2 SYGVKD. The DNA for the CDR3 is TGTGCCATCAGTGAGCATGATGGCGGGGAGCTGTTTTTT. Its translation: CAISEHDGGELFF.

The rearrangement links TRBV6-5 to TRBJ1-1; TRBD1 matches 11 bases. The germline CDR1 and CDR2 sequences are MNHEY and SVGAGI. CDR3 length equals 14 residues. Unmatched junction bases numbered 3, after V lost 4 bases and J lost 5 bases. The CDR3 bases are TGTGCCAGCAGTTGGACAGGGGGCTTGACTGAAGCTTTCTTT. Translated: CASSWTGGLTEAFF.

The chain couples TRBV20-1 to TRBJ1-1; 7 nucleotides align to TRBD1. In germline, CDR1 is DFQATT, CDR2 SNEGSKA (reference sequence). Trimming took 0 bases from V and 2 from J; bases not matched to a gene: 9. The CDR3 spans 16 residues. The CDR3 nucleotides read TGCAGTGCTAGAGATCTCACAGGGGAGGAAAACACTGAAGCTTTCTTT. Translated, it gives CSARDLTGEENTEAFF.

The V and J genes are TRBV7-2 and TRBJ2-1; 10 bases line up with TRBD2. CDR3 length: 16 residues. Germline CDR1 is SGHTA and CDR2 is FQGNSA. J lost 5 bases, V lost 5 bases, and 9 bases had no gene match. CDR3 DNA: TGTGCCAGCAGCGTATGGACTAGCGGTTTTGACAATGAGCAGTTCTTC. Translation gives CASSVWTSGFDNEQFF.

CDR3 DNA: TGTGCCAGCAGCTTCGCTAGCGGCTCCTACAATGAGCAGTTCTTC. It yields the protein CASSFASGSYNEQFF. V and J are TRBV7-7 and TRBJ2-1; TRBD2 agrees at 7 bases. Germline assignment: CDR1 SSHAT and CDR2 FNYEAQ (reference sequence). This CDR3 has 15 residues. V lost 3 bases to trimming and J lost 0 bases; unmatched junction nucleotides: 2.

The gene calls are TRBV29-1 and TRBJ2-5; D is possibly TRBD1 (5 bases). Germline lookup yields CDR1 SQVTM and CDR2 ANQGSEA. This CDR3 spans 14 amino acids. V shed 4 bases and J shed 2 bases, with 14 bases lying between them. CDR3 bases: TGCAGCGTTGTACCCAGGGCTTTTCAAGAGACCCAGTACTTC. This encodes CSVVPRAFQETQYF.

The V call is TRBV7-3, the J call TRBJ2-7; 8 bases align to TRBD2. Germline V lookup: CDR1 SGHTA, CDR2 FQGTGA. The CDR3 contains 14 residues. Trimming took 5 bases from V and 3 from J; bases not matched to a gene: 6. In DNA, the CDR3 is TGTGCCAGCAGCCACGGGGGGGCCGGCTACGAGCAGTACTTC. It translates to CASSHGGAGYEQYF.

In DNA, the CDR3 is TGTGCCAGCAGCCCCCGGGACAATACCTACGAGCAGTACTTC. The encoded protein is CASSPRDNTYEQYF. The chain is built from TRBV7-9 and TRBJ2-7; maybe TRBD1 (6 bases). The V gene's germline CDR1 is SEHNR and CDR2 FQNEAQ (reference sequence). The CDR3 loop spans 14 amino acids. V was cut by 5 bases and J by 2 bases, with 13 bases left in between.

The chain combines TRBV20-1 with TRBJ1-6; the D is unclear. This CDR3 region has 17 residues. The germline V and J ends were trimmed by 0 bases and 0 bases, with 12 bases remaining between them. CDR1 and CDR2 (germline): DFQATT, SNEGSKA (reference sequence). The chain's CDR3 is CSARDSDQSSYNSPLHF. The DNA for the CDR3 is TGCAGTGCTAGAGATTCGGACCAAAGCTCCTATAATTCACCCCTCCACTTT.

The genes are TRBV5-1 and TRBJ2-7; a weak D match, TRBD1 (5 bases). V lost 0 bases to trimming and J lost 5 bases, with 15 bases between them. Germline V gene data show CDR1 as SGHRS and CDR2 as YFSETQ. This CDR3 contains 15 residues. This chain's CDR3 is CASSLAGGAPHEQYF. In DNA, the CDR3 is TGCGCCAGCAGCTTGGCGGGTGGGGCTCCCCACGAGCAGTACTTC.

The chain links TRBV12-5 to TRBJ1-2; D remains ambiguous. Trimming removed 2 bases from V and 4 bases from J, with 14 bases in between. The CDR3 length is 15 residues. Germline V lookup: CDR1 LGHNT, CDR2 FRNRAP. The DNA for the CDR3 is TGTGCTAGTGGTTTGCTCGCCGGAGGAGGCTATGGCTACACCTTC. This encodes CASGLLAGGGYGYTF.

The V and J genes are TRBV13 and TRBJ2-7; 9 bases align to TRBD1. V was clipped by 5 bases and J by 4 bases; unmatched bases: 3. Germline values: CDR1 PRHDT, CDR2 FYEKMQ (reference sequence). The CDR3 spans 13 residues. CDR3 amino acids: CASSTGTGYEQYF. The CDR3 bases are TGTGCCAGCAGCACCGGGACAGGGTACGAGCAGTACTTC.

V gene TRBV29-1 combines with J gene TRBJ1-1; D is possibly TRBD1 (6 bases). This CDR3 comprises 14 residues. Per the germline V gene, CDR1 is SQVTM and CDR2 is ANQGSEA. V was cut by 0 bases and J by 7 bases, with 15 bases left in between. Here the CDR3 reads CSVEDPGGSGEAFF. CDR3 nucleotide sequence: TGCAGCGTTGAAGATCCGGGGGGCTCGGGTGAAGCTTTCTTT.

The V call is TRBV25-1, the J call TRBJ2-3; tentative D call: TRBD2 (5 bases). V lost 2 bases to trimming and J lost 2 bases, with 14 bases between them. The V gene's germline CDR1 is MGHDK and CDR2 SYGVNS. This CDR3 comprises 16 residues. In DNA, the CDR3 is TGTGCCAGCAGTGAAAGGGATATAGCGAACACAGATACGCAGTATTTT. It specifies CASSERDIANTDTQYF. Full variable domain (missing parts from reference TRBV25-1 and TRBJ2-3): EADIYQTPRYLVIGTGKKITLECSQTMGHDKMYWYQQDPGMELHLIHYSYGVNSTEKGDLSSESTVSRIRTEHFPLTLESARPSHTSQYLCASSERDIANTDTQYFGPGTRLTVL.

The rearrangement links TRBV9 to TRBJ2-5; D may be TRBD1 (6 bases). Trimming removed 3 bases at V and 1 base at J, with 7 bases between. The germline CDR1 and CDR2 sequences are SGDLS and YYNGEE. The CDR3 runs to 13 residues. Written as DNA, the CDR3 is TGTGCCAGCAGCGGAGGGGGCCAAGAGACCCAGTACTTC. Translating it yields CASSGGGQETQYF.

This clonotype was found once. The V and J genes are TRBV27 and TRBJ2-7; possibly TRBD2 for D (5 bases). The V gene's germline CDR1 is MNHEY and CDR2 SMNVEV (reference sequence). V lost 5 bases and J lost 0, with 14 bases in between. CDR3 length: 15 residues. CDR3 nucleotide sequence: TGTGCCAGCAGTCCTCGACCGGGGAGCTCCTACGAGCAGTACTTC. It specifies CASSPRPGSSYEQYF.

This sequence joins TRBV4-1 and TRBJ2-3; tentatively, D is TRBD2 (6 bases). Between the trimmed V and J ends, which lost 1 base and 7 bases, there was a span of 12 bases. Germline V gene sequence: CDR1 MGHRA, CDR2 YSYEKL. This CDR3 spans 14 amino acids. The CDR3 sequence: CASSQVTGDYTQYF. In nucleotides, the CDR3 is TGCGCCAGCAGCCAAGTGACCGGGGACTATACGCAGTATTTT.

The chain has TRBV7-2 and TRBJ2-1; TRBD1 might be the D (5 bases). The CDR3 loop spans 15 amino acids. V gave up 8 bases and J gave up 3 bases, with 17 bases separating them. Germline loops: CDR1 SGHTA, CDR2 FQGNSA. Written as DNA, the CDR3 is TGTGCCAGCTCAAAGACGGCAGGGCACTACAATGAGCAGTTCTTC. This gives the protein CASSKTAGHYNEQFF.

Here the CDR3 reads CASSQDSAYYGYTF. CDR3 bases: TGTGCCAGCAGCCAAGACAGTGCGTACTATGGCTACACCTTC. The rearrangement links TRBV3-1 to TRBJ1-2; D gene ambiguous. V shed 0 bases and J shed 3 bases, with 8 bases lying between them. Germline CDR1 and CDR2: LGHDT and YNNKEL (reference sequence). CDR3 length equals 14 residues. Looking up the rest from reference TRBV3-1 and TRBJ1-2 gives the full variable domain: DTAVSQTPKYLVTQMGNDKSIKCEQNLGHDTMYWYKQDSKKFLKIMFSYNNKELIINETVPNRFSPKSPDKAHLNLHINSLELGDSAVYFCASSQDSAYYGYTFGSGTRLTVV.

The chain employs TRBV7-9 and TRBJ2-5, with 10 bases lining up with TRBD2. V lost 4 bases to trimming and J lost 2 bases; unmatched junction nucleotides: 13. CDR3 length: 18 residues. Germline values: CDR1 SEHNR, CDR2 FQNEAQ (reference sequence). The CDR3: CASSSPMTSGWGQETQYF. The CDR3 DNA follows: TGTGCCAGCAGCTCACCCATGACTAGCGGGTGGGGACAAGAGACCCAGTACTTC.

The CDR3 DNA sequence: TGCAGCGTTGAAGATCAATGGGGGTCTGGAAACACCATATATTTT. Amino acids: CSVEDQWGSGNTIYF. The V gene is TRBV29-1, the J gene TRBJ1-3; tentatively, D is TRBD1 (5 bases). V lost 0 bases to trimming and J lost 1 base, with 10 bases between them. This CDR3 contains 15 residues. The germline V gene has CDR1 SQVTM and CDR2 ANQGSEA.

The genes are TRBV6-1 and TRBJ1-2; D call uncertain. CDR1 is MNHNS, CDR2 SASEGT, per germline. Trimming cost V 3 bases and J 8 bases, with 7 bases left between them. This CDR3 comprises 11 residues. The CDR3 reads CASSDGMGYTF. As DNA, the CDR3 is TGTGCCAGCAGTGATGGTATGGGCTACACCTTC.

In regard to this clonotype: An end of the junction does not agree with germline; a read error may underlie this. The gene calls are TRBV3-1 and TRBJ2-2; TRBD2 is a possible D gene (5 bases). From germline, CDR1 is LGHDT and CDR2 YNNKEL (reference sequence). The CDR3 spans 15 residues. DNA for the CDR3: TGTGCCAGCAGCCACCAGCCCGCGAACACCGGGGAGCTTTTTTTT. It is translated as CASSHQPANTGELFF.